These 18 T cell receptor beta chains originate from one sample sequenced in a study of T-cell reconstitution after alpha-beta-depleted transplantation in children. The library targeted TCRbeta and was prepared with unique molecular identifiers. TCRdb ran MiXCR on the PCR reads and lists one entry per CDR3 protein. Of about 830,000 distinct CDR3 sequences detected, 15% to 20% appear once; the ten largest clones hold roughly 5%. Here the sequenced sample was PBMCs, mostly from graft donor cells, taken 360 days after TCRalphabeta/CD19-depleted stem cell transplant. Every receptor here comes from a male patient younger than 18 who had a stem cell transplant for acute lymphoblastic leukemia, so the T cells may come from the graft donor.

This rearrangement joins TRBV9 to TRBJ2-3, with TRBD2 matching 12 bases. The V segment lost 1 base and the J segment 2 bases; nucleotides outside the gene matches: 5. Germline V lookup: CDR1 SGDLS, CDR2 YYNGEE. This CDR3 is 17 amino acids long. Here the CDR3 DNA reads TGTGCCAGCAGCGTAACTAGCGGGAGGACATACACAGATACGCAGTATTTT. It translates to CASSVTSGRTYTDTQYF.

This chain connects TRBV20-1 to TRBJ1-2, with TRBD1 matching over 7 bases. The CDR3 has 15 residues. The trim removed 1 base at V and 1 base at J, leaving 6 bases unmatched. CDR1 is DFQATT and CDR2 is SNEGSKA in the germline V gene (reference sequence). The CDR3 is CSARASGTVNYGYTF. CDR3 coding DNA: TGCAGTGCTAGAGCCTCCGGGACAGTTAACTATGGCTACACCTTC.

The genes are TRBV7-3 and TRBJ2-5; TRBD2 is a possible D gene (5 bases). The CDR3 totals 14 residues. V was cut by 2 bases and J by 10 bases, with 17 bases left in between. Germline lookup yields CDR1 SGHTA and CDR2 FQGTGA. The CDR3 spells CASSLGASRVGQYF. CDR3 nucleotides: TGTGCCAGCAGCTTAGGAGCGTCGCGGGTCGGCCAGTACTTC.

This clonotype was counted once. The chain employs TRBV12-5 and TRBJ2-3, with D unclear. The CDR3 sequence is 16 residues long. Germline V gene data show CDR1 as LGHNT and CDR2 as FRNRAP. V lost 0 bases, J lost 6 bases, and 16 bases lay in between. The CDR3 is CASGLVFVGRGDTQYF. The CDR3 coding sequence is TGTGCTAGTGGTTTGGTGTTTGTCGGGCGTGGGGATACGCAGTATTTT.

This chain links TRBV11-2 with TRBJ1-5; 8 nucleotides agree with TRBD1. CDR3 length: 15 residues. CDR1 and CDR2 (germline): SGHAT, FQNNGV. V lost 6 bases to trimming and J lost 4 bases; unmatched junction nucleotides: 8. The chain's CDR3 is CASSRTGFGNQPQHF. The CDR3 bases are TGTGCCAGCAGTCGGACAGGGTTTGGGAATCAGCCCCAGCATTTT.

The CDR3 DNA reads as TGTGCCAGCAGTCCCCCGGGGGACAGGGTGTGGTACGAGCAGTACTTC. Its protein is CASSPPGDRVWYEQYF. The chain employs TRBV27 and TRBJ2-7, with 9 bases aligning to TRBD1. Germline values: CDR1 MNHEY, CDR2 SMNVEV (reference sequence). The CDR3 is 16 residues long. J gave up 4 bases and V 5 bases, and 12 bases lay outside the gene matches.

This clonotype has at least ten counts. The chain is built from TRBV5-1 and TRBJ2-7; D is tentatively TRBD1 or TRBD2 (5 bases each). CDR3 length: 17 residues. Trimming stripped 0 bases from V and 3 bases from J, with 19 bases between. Germline values: CDR1 SGHRS, CDR2 YFSETQ. This CDR3 is CASSLVWDLRTIYEQYF. DNA for the CDR3: TGCGCCAGCAGCTTGGTCTGGGACCTCCGGACAATCTACGAGCAGTACTTC.

There are a few counts of this clonotype. The chain is built from TRBV5-1 and TRBJ1-1; 7 bases are a match to TRBD1. The CDR3 loop spans 15 amino acids. The V gene end was trimmed by 1 base and the J gene end by 1 base; junction bases not matched to a gene: 4. Germline CDR1 SGHRS, CDR2 YFSETQ. The CDR3 DNA reads TGCGCCAGCAGCTTGATGACAGGGCCGAACACTGAAGCTTTCTTT. Residues: CASSLMTGPNTEAFF.

This clonotype has more than one count but fewer than ten. This rearrangement joins TRBV7-9 to TRBJ2-1; 7 bases map to TRBD2. The CDR3 runs 15 residues. CDR1 and CDR2 from the germline V gene are SEHNR and FQNEAQ (reference sequence). V lost 0 bases, J lost 8 bases, and 7 bases stayed unmatched. DNA of the CDR3: TGTGCCAGCAGCTTAGCGGCGGGAGAACACGATGAGCAGTTCTTC. This encodes CASSLAAGEHDEQFF.

The chain carries TRBV3-1 and TRBJ1-2, with D maybe TRBD1 (6 bases). V lost 0 bases and J lost 5, with 13 bases in between. The CDR3 covers 15 residues. Looked up from germline, CDR1 is LGHDT and CDR2 is YNNKEL (reference sequence). The CDR3 reads CASSQEPGAGYGYTF. The CDR3 DNA is TGTGCCAGCAGCCAAGAGCCAGGGGCTGGGTATGGCTACACCTTC.

Notes on this clonotype: This clone may be a read error of a much larger clone one base away. V is TRBV20-1 and J is TRBJ1-5; 12 positions match TRBD1. Germline CDR1 DFQATT, CDR2 SNEGSKA (reference sequence). Germline trimming cut 3 bases from V and 3 bases from J; bases unmatched to any gene: 3. The length of the CDR3 is 15 residues. In DNA, the CDR3 is TGCAGTGCTAGTGGGACAGGGGGCTTCAATCAGCCCCAGCATTTT. It yields the protein CSASGTGGFNQPQHF.

V gene TRBV29-1 combines with J gene TRBJ1-1, with 8 bases identical to TRBD1. Unmatched junction bases numbered 13, after V lost 3 bases and J lost 7 bases. The germline V gene has CDR1 SQVTM and CDR2 ANQGSEA. The CDR3 is 15 residues long. CDR3 protein: CSVETGAARYGEAFF. The CDR3 bases are TGCAGCGTTGAGACAGGGGCCGCCCGGTACGGTGAAGCTTTCTTT.

This clonotype was observed a handful of times. This rearrangement joins TRBV2 to TRBJ2-7, with 10 nucleotides matching TRBD1. This CDR3 has 12 residues. The germline V gene has CDR1 SNHLY and CDR2 FYNNEI. The junction had 3 bases not matched to a gene; V was cut back by 6 bases and J by 7 bases. Here the CDR3 reads CASSGTGVEQYF. The CDR3 nucleotides read TGTGCCAGCAGCGGGACAGGGGTAGAGCAGTACTTC.

The chain has TRBV7-3 and TRBJ2-2; D perhaps matches TRBD1 (5 bases). The CDR3 loop spans 14 amino acids. Germline-derived CDR1 and CDR2 are SGHTA and FQGTGA. CDR3 residues: CATKGPAGTGELFF. Written as DNA, the CDR3 is TGTGCGACAAAGGGGCCCGCCGGAACCGGGGAGCTGTTTTTT. Variable domain in full (rest from reference TRBV7-3 and TRBJ2-2): GAGVSQTPSNKVTEKGKYVELRCDPISGHTALYWYRQSLGQGPEFLIYFQGTGAADDSGLPNDRFFAVRPEGSVSTLKIQRTERGDSAVYLCATKGPAGTGELFFGEGSRLTVL.

This clonotype has just a few counts. V usage is TRBV27 and J usage is TRBJ2-4, with D tentatively TRBD2 (6 bases). Per the germline V gene, CDR1 is MNHEY and CDR2 is SMNVEV (reference sequence). The CDR3 runs to 15 residues. V lost 8 bases and J 3 bases, leaving 17 bases between the germline ends. CDR3 sequence (DNA): TGTGCCAGCCGCCGGAGGGAAGGTGGCAAAAACATTCAGTACTTC. Its translation is CASRRREGGKNIQYF.

The rearrangement joins TRBV5-1 to TRBJ2-7, with TRBD1 identical over 10 bases. The V segment lost 4 bases and the J segment 5 bases; nucleotides outside the gene matches: 6. Germline CDR1 SGHRS, CDR2 YFSETQ. This CDR3 is 14 amino acids long. This CDR3 reads CASSRTGGIDEQYF. The CDR3 bases are TGCGCCAGCAGCCGGACAGGGGGTATCGACGAGCAGTACTTC.

The genes are TRBV7-9 and TRBJ2-1; TRBD2 aligns across 7 bases. The CDR3 has 12 amino acids. Germline assignment: CDR1 SEHNR and CDR2 FQNEAQ (reference sequence). The ends lost 5 bases at V and 7 bases at J; junction bases unmatched: 2. The DNA for the CDR3 is TGTGCCAGCAGCGGAGCGGGAAATGAGCAGTTCTTC. Translation gives CASSGAGNEQFF.

V is TRBV2 and J is TRBJ1-2; D gene unclear. This CDR3 comprises 12 residues. The germline gives CDR1 SNHLY, CDR2 FYNNEI. Trimming removed 8 bases at V and 6 bases at J, with 13 bases between. CDR3 coding DNA: TGTGCCAGCGTCCGGCGAATTAATGGCTACACCTTC. Protein sequence: CASVRRINGYTF.